Sequencing of this T cell receptor beta chain was carried out in a study of CD8+ T cells in alopecia areata (dated by TCRdb to the late 2010s). In terms of the full investigation: The treated patients took part in an open-label pilot trial in which moderate-to-severe alopecia areata was treated with oral tofacitinib at 5 to 10 mg twice daily. Tofacitinib was given for 6 to 18 months, followed by 6 months of follow-up off drug to assess delayed response and recurrence. In both human patients and the C3H/HeJ mouse model, the study applied high-throughput TCRbeta sequencing to look at T cell clonal expansion in alopecia areata. Scalp tissue and sorted CD4+ and CD8+ peripheral blood T cells from patchy and totalis/universalis alopecia areata patients and from healthy controls were covered by human TCRbeta sequencing. Patients on tofacitinib were biopsied at baseline and after 4 and 24 weeks of treatment, and several of the patients also had a later scalp biopsy. Clonality in the scalp was compared among normal scalp (n=4), patchy alopecia areata scalp (n=8), and alopecia totalis/universalis scalp (n=8). The RNA source kit depended on sample type: the PAXgene miRNA kit for fixed scalp, the miRNeasy kit for PBMCs, and the RNeasy kit for mouse skin. TCRbeta CDR3 regions were amplified by immunoSEQ multiplex PCR using 35 Vbeta forward and 13 Jbeta reverse primers. Broader findings and caveats from the paper: Compared with mice, TCR sequences shared between patients were less clear, possibly partly because of HLA diversity across the patient population. Unlike mouse skin, which is dominated by gammadelta T cells, normal human skin has resident alphabeta T cells that are also sequenced, and this complicates analysis of the scalp TCR repertoire. Compared with normal scalp, lesional scalp had higher clonality and more expanded CD8+ clones, particularly in alopecia totalis/universalis, a pattern that suggests antigenic drive.

Looking up the germline V gene (reference sequence) yields CDR1 LNHNV and CDR2 YYDKDF. V ends up 4 bases short and J 0 bases short, with an unmatched junction base count of 12. The CDR3, cysteine through phenylalanine, is 20 amino acids long. Only the CDR3 DNA is retained, 60 bases long and in frame from the first base. Turning to this clone: Its antigen specificity is not known. Per-nucleotide qualities are absent, and no much larger clonotype sits a single base away.

To prepare the library, the immunoSEQ multiplex PCR assay was applied. To provide template for TCR sequencing, every sample had RNA extracted and reverse transcribed into cDNA. SuperScript III was used to make first-strand cDNA, primed with a 2:1 mix of oligo-dT and random hexamers. A synthetic immune receptor repertoire was used to assess amplification bias, and residual bias was removed computationally. Per the source publication's procedure: After raw reads were preprocessed to remove errors, the CDR3 was defined following IMGT conventions as running from the conserved cysteine to phenylalanine. Clonality was computed as 1 minus the Shannon entropy, with the entropy normalized by log2 of the number of productive unique TCRs. Whether each scalp clone was CD4 or CD8 was inferred by checking scalp TCRbeta sequences against the CD4 and CD8 repertoires from sorted blood. TCRdb provides this immuneACCESS table in a form limited to in-frame rearrangements. Some clones are lacking; in checked studies, under half of them reflect an unresolved V gene, and why the rest are absent is not known. Clone size and the V and J calls come from that table; the DNA yielded D and trimming. The sample table shows 55,000 to 75,000 clones, and roughly 44% are seen once. The top ten constitute about a sixth of the sample.

Per the publication, the time point label means: baseline before oral tofacitinib. Lesional scalp punch biopsies and peripheral blood were collected from alopecia areata patients. After PBMCs were isolated by density centrifugation and stained for CD3, CD4 and CD8, a FACSAria was used to sort CD4+ and CD8+ T cells. This specimen consisted of CD8+ T cells sorted from blood, obtained at week 0. Recombination connected TRBV15 to TRBJ2-1, and 13 junctional nucleotides match TRBD2. This TCR derives from a human donor with alopecia areata. The DNA sequence reads TGTGCCACCAGCAAAGTGCCGGGACTAGCGGGACGAAGCTCCTACAATGAGCAGTTCTTC. Its coded protein is CATSKVPGLAGRSSYNEQFF.